The source of this TCR beta chain is a study of T cell changes during pregnancy in multiple sclerosis (dated by TCRdb to the late 2010s). Study-wide context: Changes in the T cell repertoire over the course of pregnancy were examined in this study in women with multiple sclerosis.

The germline V gene gives CDR1 as SGHRS and CDR2 as YFSETQ. At the junction V is shortened by 2 bases and J by 4 bases, with 8 bases in between. The cysteine opens and the phenylalanine closes a CDR3 of 13 amino acids. The only DNA kept is the CDR3, 39 bases in frame from the first base. Details on this clone: This receptor's antigen is unknown. Per-base quality was not reported, and no clone a single base away is much larger than it.

The method was the immunoSEQ multiplex PCR assay. In TCRdb, the immuneACCESS table is reduced to in-frame sequences with V and J assigned. These tables do not hold every clone; where another copy was compared, an unresolved V gene accounts for under half, and the others remain unexplained. Within this sample are approximately 37,000 clones, with approximately 89% of them counted one time only. The ten biggest clones cover 1% to 1.5% of the sample. The sequencing used CD4+ T cells from peripheral blood mononuclear cells, collected in the first trimester of pregnancy. The receptor was derived from a female donor with multiple sclerosis, enrolled in a pregnancy study. The V gene is TRBV5-1 and the J gene is TRBJ2-3; TRBD2 could be the D gene, as 5 bases match. The DNA sequence follows: TGCGCCAGCAGCTTCGGGCGGGCAGATACGCAGTATTTT. Its protein is CASSFGRADTQYF.